Below are 19 T cell receptor beta chains sequenced from a single sample in a study of blood T cell repertoires in COVID-19. Repertoires were generated with immunoSEQ multiplex PCR, while TCRdb's copy carries only in-frame clones and drops some. The repertoire holds 150,000 to 200,000 clones, with approximately 80% as singletons. Input material: peripheral blood. Receptors were obtained from a woman of 80 years or more with active or convalescent COVID-19.

The genes are TRBV12-3 or TRBV12-4 and TRBJ1-2; perhaps TRBD1 as D (5 bases). Trimming took off 6 bases at V and 5 bases at J, with 7 bases between the two ends. CDR3 length equals 11 residues. CDR3 nucleotide sequence: TGTGCCAGCAGCCCAGGGTATGGCTACACCTTC. This gives the protein CASSPGYGYTF.

The rearrangement joins TRBV5-1 to TRBJ2-5; perhaps TRBD2 as D (6 bases). The length of the CDR3 is 14 residues. From germline, CDR1 is SGHRS and CDR2 YFSETQ. The V end lost 5 bases, the J end lost 4 bases, and 15 bases lay between the germline ends. For the CDR3, the DNA is TGCGCCAGCAGGAGCGGACTACAACGAGAGACCCAGTACTTC. Protein sequence: CASRSGLQRETQYF.

The V call is TRBV28, the J call TRBJ2-5; TRBD2 might be the D (5 bases). The CDR3 loop spans 15 amino acids. The germline V and J ends were trimmed by 4 bases and 4 bases, with 16 bases remaining between them. CDR1 is MDHEN and CDR2 is SYDVKM in the germline V gene. The CDR3 DNA follows: TGTGCCAGCAGTTCCAGCGGCCACCTGGGAGAGACCCAGTACTTC. Amino acids: CASSSSGHLGETQYF.

This rearrangement joins TRBV2 to TRBJ2-1; D is possibly TRBD2 (6 bases). The V and J ends lost 6 bases and 0 bases respectively, with 15 bases between them. Germline V lookup: CDR1 SNHLY, CDR2 FYNNEI. The CDR3 is 16 amino acids. The CDR3 coding sequence is TGTGCCAGCAGGGCCATGGAGGGAAGCTCCTACAATGAGCAGTTCTTC. Residues: CASRAMEGSSYNEQFF.

The genes are TRBV6-6 and TRBJ1-6, with TRBD1 identical over 7 bases. Germline V gene data show CDR1 as MNHNY and CDR2 as SVGAGI (reference sequence). V lost 6 bases to trimming and J lost 7 bases; unmatched junction nucleotides: 9. The CDR3 covers 15 residues. CDR3 protein: CASRDSGTVNSPLHF. The CDR3 coding sequence is TGTGCCAGCAGAGACTCCGGGACAGTAAATTCACCCCTCCACTTT.

This chain uses TRBV27 with TRBJ2-3; TRBD2 aligns across 7 bases. The V gene's germline CDR1 is MNHEY and CDR2 SMNVEV (reference sequence). Trimming cost V 3 bases and J 2 bases; bases outside gene matches: 5. This CDR3 spans 15 amino acids. This CDR3 is CASSFGGYSTDTQYF. The CDR3 bases are TGTGCCAGCAGTTTCGGGGGGTACTCCACAGATACGCAGTATTTT.

The chain links TRBV5-6 to TRBJ1-5; D remains unclear. CDR3 length: 15 amino acids. Trimming removed 2 bases from V and 6 bases from J, with 15 bases in between. Germline-derived CDR1 and CDR2 are SGHDT and YYEEEE. CDR3 in amino acids: CASSFTPPRGQPQHF. The CDR3 coding sequence is TGTGCCAGCAGCTTTACGCCCCCTCGGGGTCAGCCCCAGCATTTT. Supplemented by reference TRBV5-6 and TRBJ1-5, the full variable domain reads DAGVTQSPTHLIKTRGQQVTLRCSPKSGHDTVSWYQQALGQGPQFIFQYYEEEERQRGNFPDRFSGHQFPNYSSELNVNALLLGDSALYLCASSFTPPRGQPQHFGDGTRLSIL.

The rearrangement uses TRBV10-3 and TRBJ1-1, with D tentatively TRBD1 (5 bases). The V and J ends lost 2 bases and 8 bases respectively, with 18 bases between them. The CDR3 is 15 residues long. The germline V gene encodes CDR1 ENHRY and CDR2 SYGVKD. The CDR3 DNA is TGTGCCATCAGTGAGGATGGGGGGAAAACCACGGAAGCTTTCTTT. Protein: CAISEDGGKTTEAFF.

Details on this clone: This CDR3 is also generated by other DNA sequences in the sample. The chain uses TRBV5-1 and TRBJ2-7, with a possible D match to TRBD1 (6 bases). Trimming shortened V by 10 bases and J by 0 bases, and 14 bases separated the two germline ends. The length of the CDR3 is 13 residues. From germline, CDR1 is SGHRS and CDR2 YFSETQ. The CDR3 spells CASRIGGSYEQYF. CDR3 sequence (DNA): TGCGCCTCACGGATAGGGGGCTCCTACGAGCAGTACTTC.

The chain uses TRBV19 and TRBJ1-4, with a possible D match to TRBD1 (5 bases). Trimming removed 3 bases at V and 4 bases at J, with 18 bases between. In germline, CDR1 is LNHDA, CDR2 SQIVND (reference sequence). This CDR3 has 17 residues. As DNA, the CDR3 is TGTGCCAGTAGTATTCGGGGCCGGGGGGAGTTTAATGAAAAACTGTTTTTT. Protein product: CASSIRGRGEFNEKLFF.

The chain has TRBV9 and TRBJ2-2; D may be TRBD1 (6 bases). This CDR3 has 14 amino acids. The germline V gene encodes CDR1 SGDLS and CDR2 YYNGEE. The V end was cut by 4 bases, the J end by 5 bases, with 12 bases between. In nucleotides, the CDR3 is TGTGCCAGCAGCCCTACAACAGGGACCGGGGAGCTGTTTTTT. It encodes CASSPTTGTGELFF. Combining the CDR3 with reference TRBV9 and TRBJ2-2 gives the whole variable domain DSGVTQTPKHLITATGQRVTLRCSPRSGDLSVYWYQQSLDQGLQFLIQYYNGEERAKGNILERFSAQQFPDLHSELNLSSLELGDSALYFCASSPTTGTGELFFGEGSRLTVL.

The V call is TRBV7-9, the J call TRBJ2-3; TRBD1 aligns across 8 bases. The CDR3 is 13 residues long. In germline, CDR1 is SEHNR, CDR2 FQNEAQ (reference sequence). Trimming took 10 bases from V and 4 from J; bases not matched to a gene: 7. The CDR3 loop reads CATGQGRADTQYF. For the CDR3, the DNA is TGTGCCACCGGACAGGGTAGGGCAGATACGCAGTATTTT. Variable domain in full (rest from reference TRBV7-9 and TRBJ2-3): DTGVSQNPRHKITKRGQNVTFRCDPISEHNRLYWYRQTLGQGPEFLTYFQNEAQLEKSRLLSDRFSAERPKGSFSTLEIQRTEQGDSAMYLCATGQGRADTQYFGPGTRLTVL.

The rearrangement links TRBV7-2 to TRBJ1-2; D is unclear. The CDR3 loop spans 14 amino acids. Germline V gene lookup returns CDR1 SGHTA and CDR2 FQGNSA. V gave up 5 bases and J gave up 4 bases, with 14 bases separating them. The CDR3 loop is CASSLDTSGYGYTF. CDR3 bases: TGTGCCAGCAGCCTAGACACCTCGGGCTATGGCTACACCTTC. The variable domain in full, completed from reference TRBV7-2 and TRBJ1-2, reads GAGVSQSPSNKVTEKGKDVELRCDPISGHTALYWYRQSLGQGLEFLIYFQGNSAPDKSGLPSDRFSAERTGGSVSTLTIQRTQQEDSAVYLCASSLDTSGYGYTFGSGTRLTVV.

The chain recombines TRBV7-9 with TRBJ1-4; TRBD1 matches at 8 bases. The V gene's germline CDR1 is SEHNR and CDR2 FQNEAQ (reference sequence). With V trimmed by 5 bases and J by 8 bases, 10 bases remained unmatched. This CDR3 is built from 15 residues. The CDR3 DNA reads TGTGCCAGCAGCATCTTCAGGGGGCGAGGGGAAAAACTGTTTTTT. Its translation is CASSIFRGRGEKLFF.

The genes are TRBV2 and TRBJ1-4, with TRBD1 identical over 10 bases. The germline gives CDR1 SNHLY, CDR2 FYNNEI. The CDR3 consists of 19 residues. J was trimmed by 0 bases and V by 7 bases; bases with no gene match: 14. The CDR3 here is CASTGVRDRGVPTNEKLFF. In DNA form, the CDR3 reads TGTGCCAGCACGGGCGTACGGGACAGGGGTGTTCCAACTAATGAAAAACTGTTTTTT.

The chain has TRBV5-5 and TRBJ1-4; D not resolved. The CDR3 is made up of 14 amino acids. CDR1 and CDR2 from the germline V gene are SGHKS and YYEKEE (reference sequence). Trimming pared 5 bases from V and 0 bases from J, leaving 8 bases between. The CDR3 here is CASRRSATNEKLFF. The DNA of the CDR3 is TGTGCCAGCAGGCGGTCTGCAACTAATGAAAAACTGTTTTTT.

The gene calls are TRBV6-2 or TRBV6-3 and TRBJ2-7, with D possibly being TRBD1 (7 bases). CDR1 and CDR2 (germline): MNHEY, SVGEGT. CDR3 size: 17 residues. V was shortened by 2 bases and J by 3 bases, with 20 bases between the two germline ends. The CDR3 here is CASSYVPWAGGYYEQYF. The DNA for the CDR3 is TGTGCCAGCAGTTACGTGCCCTGGGCAGGGGGGTACTACGAGCAGTACTTC.

CDR3 residues: CASSSGQGTDTQYF. The CDR3 DNA sequence: TGTGCCAGCAGCTCCGGACAGGGAACAGATACGCAGTATTTT. The chain is built from TRBV7-3 and TRBJ2-3; 8 bases fit TRBD1. The CDR3 loop spans 14 amino acids. CDR1 and CDR2 from the germline V gene are SGHTA and FQGTGA. V lost 4 bases and J lost 3; bases outside the gene matches: 3.

V gene TRBV7-2 combines with J gene TRBJ1-6; the match to TRBD1 covers 9 bases. Germline CDR1 is SGHTA and CDR2 is FQGNSA. The CDR3 contains 16 residues. The V and J ends lost 3 bases and 6 bases, in that order; junction bases with no gene match: 6. CDR3 region: CASSFRGQGINSPLHF. The CDR3 bases are TGTGCCAGCAGCTTCCGAGGACAGGGGATTAATTCACCCCTCCACTTT.